This TCR beta chain was observed in a study of CXCR3-negative and CXCR3-positive naive CD8 T cells. Regarding this clonotype: What it recognizes is unknown.

The V gene's germline CDR1 is MDHEN and CDR2 SYDVKM. The CDR3 sequence is 16 residues long. UMI-labeled 5' RACE yielded the TRB cDNA libraries. TCRdb re-called the 5' RACE reads and shows each CDR3 protein once, DNA omitted. Seen in this sample are about 150,000 distinct CDR3 sequences; the ten most common clones hold roughly 0.41%. Whole-study findings and limits: With respect to TRBV-TRBJ usage, naive CXCR3-negative and CXCR3-positive cells were similar; memory differed. More hydrophobic TRB CDR3s were found in CXCR3-positive naive cells than in CXCR3-negative naive cells.

The chain links TRBV28 to TRBJ2-2; TCRdb indicates TRBD2, and absent DNA this call remains unverified. The sequence was collected from a human donor in good health. Some clones in this sample may be carry-over from other donors' samples. The sequenced sample consisted of naive CXCR3+ CD8+ T cells from blood. Specified subset: CD45RO-CCR7+CD27+CD95- naive CD8+ T cells expressing CXCR3 (TNR3+). The CDR3 region is CASSFSGRPHTGELFF.